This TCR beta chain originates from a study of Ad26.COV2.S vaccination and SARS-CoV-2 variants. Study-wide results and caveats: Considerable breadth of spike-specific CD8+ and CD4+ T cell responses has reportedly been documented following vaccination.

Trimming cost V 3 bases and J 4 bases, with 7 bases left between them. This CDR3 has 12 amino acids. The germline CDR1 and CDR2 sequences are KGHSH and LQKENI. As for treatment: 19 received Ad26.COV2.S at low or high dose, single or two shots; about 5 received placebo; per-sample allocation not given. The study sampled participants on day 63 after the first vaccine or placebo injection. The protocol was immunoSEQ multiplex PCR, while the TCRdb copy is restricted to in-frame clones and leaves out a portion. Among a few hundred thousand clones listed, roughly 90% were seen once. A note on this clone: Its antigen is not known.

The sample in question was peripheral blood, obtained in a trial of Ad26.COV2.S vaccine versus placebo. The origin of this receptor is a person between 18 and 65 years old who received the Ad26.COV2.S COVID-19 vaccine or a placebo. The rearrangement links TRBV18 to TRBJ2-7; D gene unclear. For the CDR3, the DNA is TGTGCCAGCTCACCCCCGACATACGAGCAGTACTTC. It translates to CASSPPTYEQYF.